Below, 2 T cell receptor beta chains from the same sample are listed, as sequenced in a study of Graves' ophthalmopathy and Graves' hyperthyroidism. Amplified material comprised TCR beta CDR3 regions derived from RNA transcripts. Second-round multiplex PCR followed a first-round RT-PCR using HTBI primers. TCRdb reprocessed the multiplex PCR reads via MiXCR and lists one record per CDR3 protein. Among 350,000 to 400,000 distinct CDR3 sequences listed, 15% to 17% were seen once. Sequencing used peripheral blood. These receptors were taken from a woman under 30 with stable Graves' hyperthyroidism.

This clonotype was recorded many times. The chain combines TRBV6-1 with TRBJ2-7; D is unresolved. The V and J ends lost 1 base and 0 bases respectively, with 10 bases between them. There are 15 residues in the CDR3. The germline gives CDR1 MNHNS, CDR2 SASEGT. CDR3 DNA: TGTGCCAGCAGTGAAGAGAGGATCAGCTCCTACGAGCAGTACTTC. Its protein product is CASSEERISSYEQYF.

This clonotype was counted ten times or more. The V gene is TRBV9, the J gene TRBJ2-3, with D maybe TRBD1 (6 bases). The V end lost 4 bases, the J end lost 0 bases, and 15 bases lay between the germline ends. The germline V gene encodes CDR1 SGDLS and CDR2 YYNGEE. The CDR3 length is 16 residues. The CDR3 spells CASSSEGEWSTDTQYF. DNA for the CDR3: TGTGCCAGCAGCTCCGAGGGGGAGTGGAGCACAGATACGCAGTATTTT.